The 14 T cell receptor beta chains below were found in one sample sequenced in a study of CD8 T cells in ankylosing spondylitis. Study-level results: Characteristic of ankylosing spondylitis blood, it appeared, was a TCR beta motif comprising roughly 8 highly homologous variants.

Antigen specificity for these receptors is unknown. MiXCR was run by TCRdb on the 5' RACE reads, yielding one entry per CDR3 protein. In the table there are 390,000 or so distinct CDR3 sequences, around 22% of which are singletons. The sample taken for sequencing was blood, either unsorted or a sorted T cell fraction (not recorded which). Receptor source: a male donor with ankylosing spondylitis.

Only a few counts were recorded for this clonotype. V is TRBV6-2 or TRBV6-3 and J is TRBJ1-5; D might be TRBD1 (6 bases). This CDR3 spans 14 amino acids. Trimming shortened V by 6 bases and J by 4 bases, and 13 bases separated the two germline ends. Germline loops: CDR1 MNHEY, CDR2 SVGEGT. CDR3 sequence reads: CASSQTGGNQPQHF. The CDR3 DNA reads TGTGCCAGCAGCCAGACAGGCGGAAATCAGCCCCAGCATTTT.

This clonotype was picked up many times. The chain combines TRBV12-3 or TRBV12-4 with TRBJ2-2; no firm D call. The length of the CDR3 is 15 residues. Trimming left V 3 bases short and J 6 bases short, with 14 bases between. This CDR3 is CASSFNGFNAGELFF. DNA for the CDR3: TGTGCCAGCAGTTTTAACGGCTTCAATGCCGGGGAGCTGTTTTTT.

This clonotype has just a few counts. J is TRBJ2-1 and V is TRBV14; TRBD2 agrees at 7 bases. The CDR3 consists of 14 residues. The trim removed 1 base at V and 8 bases at J, leaving 5 bases unmatched. Germline CDR1 SGHDN, CDR2 FVKESK. The CDR3 region is CASSQGGGVHEQFF. CDR3 bases: TGTGCCAGCAGCCAAGGGGGGGGGGTGCATGAGCAGTTCTTC.

J is TRBJ2-1 and V is TRBV5-1; perhaps TRBD2 as D (5 bases). The CDR3 runs to 15 residues. The V gene lost 2 bases and the J gene lost 3 bases, with 12 bases spanning the gap. CDR1 is SGHRS, CDR2 YFSETQ, per germline. CDR3 sequence reads: CASSFAPGDYNEQFF. For the CDR3, the DNA is TGCGCCAGCAGCTTCGCGCCCGGGGACTACAATGAGCAGTTCTTC.

This rearrangement joins TRBV12-3 or TRBV12-4 to TRBJ1-2; tentative D call: TRBD1 (5 bases). The CDR3 spans 16 residues. V was cut by 8 bases and J by 6 bases, with 25 bases left in between. The CDR3: CASVPLDSSISHGYTF. The CDR3 bases are TGTGCCAGCGTCCCTCTAGACAGTTCGATAAGTCATGGCTACACCTTC.

This clonotype was observed a few times. The chain combines TRBV29-1 with TRBJ2-7, with 9 bases identical to TRBD1. This CDR3 is 13 amino acids long. Germline CDR1 is SQVTM and CDR2 is ANQGSEA. With V trimmed by 6 bases and J by 3 bases, 6 bases remained unmatched. The CDR3 nucleotides read TGCAGCGTAGGGACAGGGCGGAACTACGAGCAGTACTTC. Its protein is CSVGTGRNYEQYF.

The chain joins TRBV20-1 to TRBJ2-2; 10 bases match TRBD2. Germline V CDR1 and CDR2: DFQATT, SNEGSKA (reference sequence). The CDR3 has 15 amino acids. V was pared by 3 bases and J by 6 bases, with 7 bases of the junction left unmatched. The CDR3 DNA follows: TGCAGTGCTAGTGGGTCTAGCGGGAGTCCCGGGGAGCTGTTTTTT. This gives the protein CSASGSSGSPGELFF.

The chain's CDR3 is CSPQPQETQYF. CDR3 nucleotides: TGCAGTCCCCAACCCCAAGAGACCCAGTACTTC. The V and J genes are TRBV20-1 and TRBJ2-5; D remains unclear. Looked up from germline, CDR1 is DFQATT and CDR2 is SNEGSKA (reference sequence). This CDR3 has 11 residues. With 8 bases removed from V and 1 base from J, the gap between germline ends came to 8 bases.

The chain is built from TRBV5-1 and TRBJ2-5; D ambiguous. CDR3 length: 13 amino acids. Germline V gene data show CDR1 as SGHRS and CDR2 as YFSETQ. V dropped 0 bases and J dropped 5 bases, with 8 bases sitting between them. CDR3 region: CASSLAARETQYF. The DNA for the CDR3 is TGCGCCAGCAGCTTGGCAGCGCGGGAGACCCAGTACTTC.

There are a few counts of this clonotype. This rearrangement joins TRBV5-1 to TRBJ2-2; TRBD2 agrees at 8 bases. This CDR3 comprises 16 residues. The J segment lost 6 bases and the V segment lost 4 bases, leaving 11 bases of the junction unmatched. The germline gives CDR1 SGHRS, CDR2 YFSETQ. CDR3: CASSPGLALRAGELFF. As DNA, the CDR3 is TGCGCCAGCAGCCCCGGACTAGCCCTACGGGCCGGGGAGCTGTTTTTT.

The chain carries TRBV7-8 and TRBJ1-6; the match to TRBD1 covers 8 bases. Germline V gives CDR1 SGHVS, CDR2 FQNEAQ. There are 15 residues in the CDR3. The J segment lost 6 bases and the V segment lost 5 bases, leaving 6 bases of the junction unmatched. The CDR3 nucleotides are TGTGCCAGCAGCCTAGACAGGGGTATTAATTCACCCCTCCACTTT. Residues: CASSLDRGINSPLHF.

The rearrangement joins TRBV18 to TRBJ2-2; D might be TRBD2 (5 bases). CDR1 KGHSH and CDR2 LQKENI come from the germline V gene. The CDR3 contains 15 residues. Trimming removed 5 bases at V and 3 bases at J, with 13 bases between. CDR3 DNA: TGTGCCAGCTCATCTTATACCGGGGACACCGGGGAGCTGTTTTTT. Translated: CASSSYTGDTGELFF. The full variable domain, its missing parts supplied by reference TRBV18 and TRBJ2-2, is NAGVMQNPRHLVRRRGQEARLRCSPMKGHSHVYWYRQLPEEGLKFMVYLQKENIIDESGMPKERFSAEFPKEGPSILRIQQVVRGDSAAYFCASSSYTGDTGELFFGEGSRLTVL.

The chain carries TRBV29-1 and TRBJ2-7; tentatively, D is TRBD1 (6 bases). The V end lost 7 bases, the J end lost 7 bases, and 14 bases lay between the germline ends. The V gene's germline CDR1 is SQVTM and CDR2 ANQGSEA. The CDR3 spans 11 residues. CDR3 protein: CSGRDTGEQYF. DNA of the CDR3: TGCAGCGGTAGGGACACCGGAGAGCAGTACTTC.

The chain has TRBV10-3 and TRBJ2-7; 11 bases agree with TRBD2. Germline CDR1 reads ENHRY; CDR2 reads SYGVKD. V shed 11 bases, J shed 7 bases, and the junction held 19 bases outside the gene matches. This CDR3 comprises 16 residues. Here the CDR3 reads CAPPGLAGGPGGEQYF. The DNA for the CDR3 is TGTGCCCCCCCGGGATTAGCGGGAGGGCCAGGGGGAGAGCAGTACTTC.